These 25 T cell receptor beta chains were all obtained from the same sample, sequenced in a study of circulating tumor DNA in untreated peripheral T-cell lymphoma (dated by TCRdb to about 2021). Preparation of the library involved the immunoSEQ multiplex PCR assay. TCRdb limited this immuneACCESS table to in-frame rearrangements with V and J called. A share of clones is missing; checked studies link under half to unresolved V genes, and the rest is unexplained. Here the sample has about 7,300 clones; 65% to 80% occur a single time. More than 15% of the sample lies in the top ten. Sequencing was carried out using tumor tissue. Every receptor here comes from a human donor with peripheral T-cell lymphoma.

V is TRBV21-1 and J is TRBJ2-2; the table's D call of TRBD1 was not tested on the DNA. TRBV21-1 is a documented pseudogene. The length of the CDR3 is 16 residues. DNA of the CDR3: TGTGCCAGCAGTTTTCGGCAGGGGATAGACACCGGGGAGCTGTTTTTT. Translating it yields CASSFRQGIDTGELFF.

In this sample, this clone turned up a few times. The genes are TRBV28 and TRBJ2-2; 12 bases align to TRBD2. The CDR3 loop spans 16 amino acids. J was trimmed by 4 bases and V by 3 bases; bases with no gene match: 3. Looked up from germline, CDR1 is MDHEN and CDR2 is SYDVKM. The CDR3 is CASSLAGLAGTGELFF. The CDR3 nucleotides read TGTGCCAGCAGTTTGGCGGGACTAGCGGGCACCGGGGAGCTGTTTTTT.

This clone appeared a few times. This chain connects TRBV6-1 to TRBJ1-1; no clear D. This CDR3 is 13 amino acids long. The germline CDR1 and CDR2 sequences are MNHNS and SASEGT. V shed 0 bases and J shed 5 bases, with 7 bases lying between them. CDR3 region: CASSEASFTEAFF. For the CDR3, the DNA is TGTGCCAGCAGTGAAGCCTCCTTTACTGAAGCTTTCTTT.

This clone was seen a few times. This chain uses TRBV18 with TRBJ1-4; tentatively, D is TRBD1 (5 bases). Trimming cost V 1 base and J 14 bases, with 14 bases left between them. The CDR3 runs 13 residues. Germline CDR1 and CDR2: KGHSH and LQKENI. The CDR3 bases are TGTGCCAGCTCACCACTTGACAGCCTTAATCTGTTTTTT. This sequence encodes CASSPLDSLNLFF.

The chain joins TRBV6-8 to TRBJ1-3, with unresolved D. The V end lost 5 bases, the J end lost 5 bases, and 10 bases lay between the germline ends. Germline loops: CDR1 MNHGY, CDR2 SAAAGT. This CDR3 region has 13 residues. The CDR3 DNA sequence: TGTGCCAGCAGTGCCGGACTCCGAAACACCATATATTTT. This encodes CASSAGLRNTIYF.

This clone is a singleton in its sample. The chain carries TRBV6-8 and TRBJ2-7; D possibly corresponds to TRBD1 (8 bases). Trimming pared 5 bases from V and 7 bases from J, leaving 18 bases between. This CDR3 spans 14 amino acids. Germline CDR1 MNHGY, CDR2 SAAAGT. The CDR3 nucleotides read TGTGCCAGCAGTATCACAGGGGGGGCAGGAGAGCAGTACTTC. This codes for CASSITGGAGEQYF.

This clone was recorded only once. This chain's CDR3 is CASSIMSHLSGNTIYF. The CDR3 DNA is TGTGCCAGCAGCATTATGAGCCACCTCTCTGGAAACACCATATATTTT. The rearrangement joins TRBV11-3 to TRBJ1-3; no clear D. V lost 5 bases and J 0 bases, leaving 14 bases between the germline ends. The germline CDR1 and CDR2 sequences are SGHNT and YENEEA. The CDR3 is made up of 16 amino acids.

This clone was picked up one time. The V and J genes are TRBV29-1 and TRBJ1-1, with 10 positions matching TRBD1. Unmatched junction bases numbered 3, after V lost 7 bases and J lost 4 bases. Germline V gene lookup returns CDR1 SQVTM and CDR2 ANQGSEA. CDR3 length: 12 residues. The CDR3 coding sequence is TGCAGCGCCGGACAGGGGGTCACTGAAGCTTTCTTT. Amino acid sequence: CSAGQGVTEAFF.

The V call is TRBV6-8, the J call TRBJ2-2; 9 bases agree with TRBD2. V was clipped by 11 bases and J by 6 bases; unmatched bases: 7. The CDR3 spans 13 residues. The V gene's germline CDR1 is MNHGY and CDR2 SAAAGT. CDR3 amino acids: CAVSRLAAGELFF. The CDR3 nucleotides are TGTGCCGTCTCACGACTAGCGGCCGGGGAGCTGTTTTTT.

The chain couples TRBV28 to TRBJ2-1; tentative D call: TRBD2 (6 bases). The CDR3 is 18 amino acids. Trimming took off 3 bases at V and 6 bases at J, with 24 bases between the two ends. The V gene's germline CDR1 is MDHEN and CDR2 SYDVKM. This CDR3 reads CASSFGLRGLVVGNEQFF. CDR3 nucleotides: TGTGCCAGCAGTTTTGGGTTACGGGGACTGGTAGTGGGCAATGAGCAGTTCTTC.

In DNA, the CDR3 is TGTGCCAGCAGTTACGTGACTAGCGGGAAGGGTGAGCAGTTCTTC. This codes for CASSYVTSGKGEQFF. The V and J genes are TRBV6-8 and TRBJ2-1; 11 nucleotides agree with TRBD2. Losses at the gene ends were 2 bases for V and 9 bases for J; bases not matched to a gene: 6. This CDR3 spans 15 amino acids. Germline lookup yields CDR1 MNHGY and CDR2 SAAAGT.

This chain uses TRBV19 with TRBJ1-1, with a possible D match to TRBD1 (5 bases). Looked up from germline, CDR1 is LNHDA and CDR2 is SQIVND (reference sequence). The germline V and J ends were trimmed by 3 bases and 3 bases, with 11 bases remaining between them. This CDR3 spans 14 amino acids. For the CDR3, the DNA is TGTGCCAGTAGTATCCAGGGAGGGTACACTGAAGCTTTCTTT. Translation: CASSIQGGYTEAFF.

The V and J genes are TRBV5-1 and TRBJ1-5; 11 bases match TRBD1. CDR3 size: 16 residues. Germline-derived CDR1 and CDR2 are SGHRS and YFSETQ. V dropped 4 bases and J dropped 4; count of bases not matched to a gene: 7. The CDR3 nucleotides are TGCGCCAGCAGCCTCGGGGGGACAGGGGGTAATCAGCCCCAGCATTTT. It specifies CASSLGGTGGNQPQHF.

The chain joins TRBV11-3 to TRBJ1-2; the match to TRBD1 covers 8 bases. J was trimmed by 6 bases and V by 3 bases; bases with no gene match: 12. Germline assignment: CDR1 SGHNT and CDR2 YENEEA. CDR3 length equals 16 residues. CDR3 DNA sequence: TGTGCCAGCAGCTTCCCCGGACAGGGAACGGGACATGGCTACACCTTC. Translation: CASSFPGQGTGHGYTF. The whole variable domain, remainder taken from reference TRBV11-3 and TRBJ1-2, is EAGVVQSPRYKIIEKKQPVAFWCNPISGHNTLYWYLQNLGQGPELLIRYENEEAVDDSQLPKDRFSAERLKGVDSTLKIQPAELGDSAVYLCASSFPGQGTGHGYTFGSGTRLTVV.

This clone was found once. The V gene is TRBV30, the J gene TRBJ2-5, with 7 bases that match TRBD2. V was clipped by 2 bases and J by 2 bases; unmatched bases: 11. The germline CDR1 and CDR2 sequences are GTSNPN and SVGIG (reference sequence). The CDR3 runs 16 residues. DNA of the CDR3: TGTGCCTGGAGTAAGGGGCTAGCGGCCAAACAAGAGACCCAGTACTTC. Amino acid sequence: CAWSKGLAAKQETQYF.

This clone appeared a single time. V gene TRBV28 combines with J gene TRBJ1-5; tentative D call: TRBD1 (5 bases). V shed 6 bases and J shed 0 bases, with 12 bases lying between them. The CDR3 consists of 15 residues. From germline, CDR1 is MDHEN and CDR2 SYDVKM. In DNA, the CDR3 is TGTGCCAGCAGGGGGGGGAAGTTTAGCAATCAGCCCCAGCATTTT. Protein product: CASRGGKFSNQPQHF.

This clone was observed once. The CDR3 DNA reads TGTGCCAGCAGTTACACGGCTGGGGAATACACAGATACGCAGTATTTT. Amino acids: CASSYTAGEYTDTQYF. This chain uses TRBV6-8 with TRBJ2-3; D uncertain. Trimming pared 2 bases from V and 2 bases from J, leaving 14 bases between. The V gene's germline CDR1 is MNHGY and CDR2 SAAAGT. This CDR3 comprises 16 residues.

This clone was seen a single time. This rearrangement joins TRBV19 to TRBJ2-7; TRBD2 agrees at 7 bases. J was trimmed by 0 bases and V by 5 bases; bases with no gene match: 7. CDR1 is LNHDA, CDR2 SQIVND, per germline (reference sequence). There are 15 residues in the CDR3. Written as DNA, the CDR3 is TGTGCCAGTAGTCTGTCGGGAGGACCCTCCTACGAGCAGTACTTC. It encodes CASSLSGGPSYEQYF.

This clone turned up a few times. The chain is built from TRBV19 and TRBJ1-2; D is unclear. This CDR3 is 16 amino acids long. V dropped 4 bases and J dropped 2 bases, with 17 bases sitting between them. Germline lookup yields CDR1 LNHDA and CDR2 SQIVND (reference sequence). The DNA of the CDR3 is TGTGCCAGTAGTAGGTATCGGTTGGGCCAGAACTATGGCTACACCTTC. Protein product: CASSRYRLGQNYGYTF.

The chain recombines TRBV19 with TRBJ1-2; 7 nucleotides align to TRBD1. Germline V CDR1 and CDR2: LNHDA, SQIVND (reference sequence). The CDR3 runs to 15 residues. Trimming at V came to 3 bases and at J to 2 bases, leaving 6 bases not matched to a gene. The CDR3 reads CASSIRGQMNYGYTF. The CDR3 DNA is TGTGCCAGTAGTATTAGGGGACAGATGAACTATGGCTACACCTTC.

The V gene is TRBV19, the J gene TRBJ1-1; 7 bases map to TRBD1. The CDR3 totals 17 residues. Germline V CDR1 and CDR2: LNHDA, SQIVND (reference sequence). With 6 bases clipped from V and 1 base from J, the junction kept 14 bases outside the gene matches. The CDR3 DNA reads TGTGCCAGTAGCCCTACCTACCCGACAGGGCCGAACACTGAAGCTTTCTTT. Amino acid sequence: CASSPTYPTGPNTEAFF.

V is TRBV6-8 and J is TRBJ2-3; TRBD1 matches at 8 bases. This CDR3 is built from 14 residues. The ends lost 6 bases at V and 5 bases at J; junction bases unmatched: 7. Germline CDR1 MNHGY, CDR2 SAAAGT. DNA of the CDR3: TGTGCCAGCAGGAGGACAGGGCGGCTAGATACGCAGTATTTT. Encoded protein: CASRRTGRLDTQYF.

The chain uses TRBV6-8 and TRBJ2-2; 8 nucleotides align to TRBD1. CDR1 and CDR2 (germline): MNHGY, SAAAGT. Trimming cost V 5 bases and J 6 bases; bases outside gene matches: 11. The CDR3 consists of 16 residues. The CDR3 nucleotides read TGTGCCAGCAGTCGGACCGGACAGGGTGGGGCCGGGGAGCTGTTTTTT. Its translation is CASSRTGQGGAGELFF.

The chain couples TRBV18 to TRBJ2-5; 14 bases fit TRBD2. From germline, CDR1 is KGHSH and CDR2 LQKENI. The J segment lost 2 bases and the V segment lost 5 bases, leaving 1 base of the junction unmatched. The CDR3 consists of 15 residues. CDR3 coding DNA: TGTGCCAGCTCAGGGACTAGCGGGAGACAAGAGACCCAGTACTTC. Protein: CASSGTSGRQETQYF.

The rearrangement links TRBV6-8 to TRBJ2-1, with 11 bases lining up with TRBD2. This CDR3 contains 16 residues. The germline CDR1 and CDR2 sequences are MNHGY and SAAAGT. Trimming at V came to 4 bases and at J to 2 bases, leaving 4 bases not matched to a gene. CDR3 protein: CASSSLAGGAYNEQFF. DNA of the CDR3: TGTGCCAGCAGTTCTTTAGCGGGAGGGGCCTACAATGAGCAGTTCTTC.